This record covers a single T cell receptor beta chain. Its specificity is not known. Treatment given: oral pan-JAK inhibitor, 5-10 mg twice daily. Sequencing relied on a cDNA template that was reverse transcribed from extracted RNA. Sequenced by immunoSEQ multiplex PCR; TCRdb stores in-frame clones only, minus some. This table holds about 140,000 clones, about 85% found once. This entry is derived from a study of CD8+ T cells in alopecia areata. Study summary: Tofacitinib administration persisted for 6 to 18 months, succeeded by 6 months off drug. The investigators scored severity in treated patients by the percentage of affected scalp area.

This CDR3 has 16 residues. The ends were cut back, 0 bases at V and 6 bases at J, with 17 bases in the middle. Germline lookup yields CDR1 MNHEY and CDR2 SVGAGI. Study outcomes and limitations: The link between baseline CD8+ expansion and response remains uncertain with one nonresponder.

Sequencing used CD8+ T cells sorted from blood, obtained at week 4, from a patient treated with tofacitinib. The rearrangement links TRBV6-5 to TRBJ1-1; possibly TRBD1 for D (5 bases). This TCR came from a human donor with alopecia areata. The CDR3 sequence: CASSYSIVGDVAEAFF. The CDR3 DNA reads as TGTGCCAGCAGTTACTCGATCGTCGGGGACGTCGCTGAAGCTTTCTTT.